One sample yielded the 7 T cell receptor beta chains listed below, sequenced in a study of shared clonotypes between healthy human individuals. Libraries were prepared by immunoSEQ multiplex PCR; TCRdb keeps only in-frame clonotypes and omits some of them. The repertoire has over a million clones, about 98% of them found once; the top ten carry approximately 0.44%. Sequenced sample: naive CD4+ T cells sorted from blood. Subset described: CD45RA+ positively selected. These TCRs come from a man aged 25 to 40 in good health.

This clone was picked up one time. In nucleotides, the CDR3 is TGTGCCAGCAGTGGCGAGGGGTTACTCTCCTACGAGCAGTACTTC. This encodes CASSGEGLLSYEQYF. The rearrangement joins TRBV2 to TRBJ2-7; D is perhaps TRBD1 or TRBD2 (5 bases each). In germline, CDR1 is SNHLY, CDR2 FYNNEI. V lost 4 bases, J lost 0 bases, and 13 bases lay in between. This CDR3 region has 15 residues.

This chain joins TRBV30 and TRBJ1-5; 7 bases align to TRBD1. Per the germline V gene, CDR1 is GTSNPN and CDR2 is SVGIG (reference sequence). J lost 3 bases, V lost 2 bases, and 4 bases had no gene match. CDR3 length: 14 residues. CDR3 protein: CAWSRQGDNQPQHF. DNA of the CDR3: TGTGCCTGGAGTAGACAGGGTGACAATCAGCCCCAGCATTTT. The full variable domain, its missing parts supplied by reference TRBV30 and TRBJ1-5, is SQTIHQWPATLVQPVGSPLSLECTVEGTSNPNLYWYRQAAGRGLQLLFYSVGIGQISSEVPQNLSASRPQDRQFILSSKKLLLSDSGFYLCAWSRQGDNQPQHFGDGTRLSIL.

This chain connects TRBV27 to TRBJ1-1, with TRBD1 as a possible D gene (5 bases). V was trimmed by 1 base and J by 4 bases, leaving 10 bases between them. The CDR3 sequence is 14 residues long. Germline V gene data show CDR1 as MNHEY and CDR2 as SMNVEV (reference sequence). This CDR3 reads CASSLYQGVTEAFF. The CDR3 DNA reads TGTGCCAGCAGTTTATATCAGGGTGTCACTGAAGCTTTCTTT.

The gene calls are TRBV5-4 and TRBJ2-7; 12 nucleotides line up with TRBD2. The CDR3 contains 18 residues. The trim removed 4 bases at V and 0 bases at J, leaving 11 bases unmatched. Germline V lookup: CDR1 SGHNT, CDR2 YYREEE (reference sequence). The CDR3 here is CASSPGTSGSASSYEQYF. CDR3 nucleotide sequence: TGTGCCAGCAGCCCCGGGACTAGCGGGTCGGCGAGCTCCTACGAGCAGTACTTC.

V and J are TRBV28 and TRBJ1-2; 7 bases line up with TRBD1. Losses at the gene ends were 7 bases for V and 4 bases for J; bases not matched to a gene: 6. In germline, CDR1 is MDHEN, CDR2 SYDVKM. This CDR3 region has 13 residues. In DNA, the CDR3 is TGTGCCAGCACCCTGACAGGGCCCTATGGCTACACCTTC. Protein sequence: CASTLTGPYGYTF.

The chain is built from TRBV9 and TRBJ1-4, with 8 bases aligning to TRBD1. This CDR3 is 15 amino acids long. The V gene's germline CDR1 is SGDLS and CDR2 YYNGEE. Trimming cost V 4 bases and J 8 bases; bases outside gene matches: 10. The CDR3 sequence: CASSPRTGLDEKLFF. The CDR3 DNA sequence: TGTGCCAGCAGCCCTAGGACAGGGTTGGACGAAAAACTGTTTTTT.

V usage is TRBV4-1 and J usage is TRBJ1-4, with D hard to call. The V gene's germline CDR1 is MGHRA and CDR2 YSYEKL. Trimming shortened V by 1 base and J by 14 bases, and 14 bases separated the two germline ends. CDR3 length: 13 residues. For the CDR3, the DNA is TGCGCCAGCAGCCAAGTGGGTCTTGGAGGGCTGTTTTTT. Encoded protein: CASSQVGLGGLFF.